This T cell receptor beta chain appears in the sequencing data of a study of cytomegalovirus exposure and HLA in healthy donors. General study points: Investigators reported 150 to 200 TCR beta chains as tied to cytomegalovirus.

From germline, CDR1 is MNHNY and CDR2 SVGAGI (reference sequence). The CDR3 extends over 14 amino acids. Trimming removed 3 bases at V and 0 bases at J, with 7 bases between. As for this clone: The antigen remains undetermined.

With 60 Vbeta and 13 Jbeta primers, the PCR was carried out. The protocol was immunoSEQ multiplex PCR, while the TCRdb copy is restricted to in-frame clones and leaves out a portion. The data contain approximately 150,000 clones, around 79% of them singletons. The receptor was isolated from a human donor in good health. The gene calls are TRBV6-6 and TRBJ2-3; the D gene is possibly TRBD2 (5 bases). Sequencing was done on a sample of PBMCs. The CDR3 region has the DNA TGTGCCAGCAGTTATCGGACTAGCACAGATACGCAGTATTTT. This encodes CASSYRTSTDTQYF.